This T cell receptor beta chain was documented in a study of blood T cell repertoires in COVID-19. Whole-study context: COVID-19 samples, acute and convalescent, were from the United States, Italy and Spain. T cells, B-cell-depleted T cells, or PBMCs provided the cDNA or gDNA that served as material.

Study processing details: Cell counts per sample came from amplifying reference gene primers. Here immunoSEQ multiplex PCR was the method, and the copy in TCRdb shows in-frame clones only, minus some. D and trimming were read from the DNA, whereas the V and J calls and clone size are those reported in that table. Among some 670,000 clones listed, about nine tenths were seen once. The CDR3 length is 16 residues. CDR1 is SGHVS and CDR2 is FQNEAQ in the germline V gene. The V end lost 5 bases, the J end lost 7 bases, and 21 bases lay between the germline ends. The sequencing input was peripheral blood. This clonotype originated in a woman aged 18-29 years with acute or convalescent COVID-19. This chain links TRBV7-8 with TRBJ1-5, with D perhaps matching TRBD1 (5 bases). The CDR3 DNA follows: TGTGCCAGCAGCCCTATTAGGTCAGGGCTGGTGCAGCCCCAGCATTTT. Translated: CASSPIRSGLVQPQHF.